This T cell receptor (beta chain) derives from a study of OX40 agonist ivuxolimab in advanced cancers. As for the study in general: Cancers in dose escalation were hepatocellular, melanoma, renal cell and head and neck. Among those enrolled, mean age was about 58 years (range about 23 to 79) and roughly 84% were male.

This clone was seen a single time. Its antigen is currently unknown. Study observations and caveats: No determination was made of the antigen specificity of the expanded peripheral T cells. At doses 0.1 to 3.0 mg/kg, CD4+ and CD8+ clones expanded.

The repertoire was sequenced with immunoSEQ multiplex PCR; TCRdb's copy has only in-frame clones and lacks some. The sample carries approximately 70,000 clones, 82% recorded once. Sequencing was performed on CD4+ or CD8+ T cells sorted from blood, taken in a trial of the OX40 agonist ivuxolimab. The clonotype was recovered from an adult with an advanced solid tumor such as melanoma, head and neck, liver or kidney cancer.

The CDR3 DNA sequence: TGCGCCAATCGTTGCGGGACCCCCCGAGCTGGGAATGAAAAACTGTTTTTT. It is translated as CANRCGTPRAGNEKLFF. The V and J genes are TRBV10-1 and TRBJ1-4, with TRBD1 as a possible D gene (5 bases). The CDR3 runs to 17 residues. Looked up from germline, CDR1 is WNHNN and CDR2 is SYGVQD (reference sequence). V was pared by 10 bases and J by 5 bases, with 26 bases between.